This section outlines one T cell receptor (beta chain) sequence together with its context. Its antigen is not identified. The entry originates in a study of T cells in Graves' hyperthyroidism and ophthalmopathy. The patients, who ranged from 18 to 65 in age, presented with newly diagnosed hyperthyroidism lasting under 2 months. Lactation, pregnancy, other autoimmune disease or uncontrolled infection led to exclusion of patients. The CDR3 extends over 14 amino acids. The germline CDR1 and CDR2 sequences are WSHSY and SAAADI. Trimming pared 6 bases from V and 5 bases from J, leaving 16 bases between. Amplification of TCR beta CDR3 regions used RNA as the template. First-round RT-PCR of the TCR CDR3 relied on the HTBI primer set. TCRdb reanalysed the multiplex PCR reads using MiXCR and keeps one entry per CDR3 protein. Of about 610,000 distinct CDR3 sequences detected, roughly 46% appear once; the ten largest clones hold about 8%.

Study results and limitations: Progression to ophthalmopathy was predicted a median of 6.5 months early.

The sequenced sample was peripheral blood or thyroid tissue (not recorded which). The chain has TRBV10-2 and TRBJ2-5; unclear D gene. The source of this sequence is a young woman with Graves' hyperthyroidism. The CDR3 coding sequence is TGCGCCAGCAGGATGGGTCGGGCCGGGGAGACCCAGTACTTC. This sequence encodes CASRMGRAGETQYF.